Each of the 19 T cell receptor beta chains below was sequenced from the same sample in a study of spatial heterogeneity in lung cancer. One entry per CDR3 protein, called by TCRdb with MiXCR from the 5' RACE reads. The top ten hold around a sixth of the sample, which has more than 5,000 distinct CDR3 sequences, about 8% seen once. As for time point: sample taken at primary tumor resection. The sequencing used normal lung tissue next to the tumor, collected at surgery. The origin of the receptors is a female donor with early-stage non-small cell lung cancer.

This clonotype is deemed medium-sized. This chain uses TRBV3-1 with TRBJ1-1, with 7 bases identical to TRBD1. V shed 4 bases, J shed 11 bases, and the junction held 4 bases outside the gene matches. This CDR3 is built from 11 residues. Germline loops: CDR1 LGHDT, CDR2 YNNKEL (reference sequence). The CDR3 loop reads CASSLQGRAFF. CDR3 coding DNA: TGTGCCAGCAGCCTACAGGGGAGGGCTTTCTTT.

This clonotype was recorded many times. The chain is built from TRBV7-2 and TRBJ2-1, with D perhaps being TRBD1 or TRBD2 (6 bases each). The germline V and J ends were trimmed by 0 bases and 9 bases, with 12 bases remaining between them. This CDR3 has 14 amino acids. CDR1 and CDR2 from the germline V gene are SGHTA and FQGNSA. CDR3 in amino acids: CASSLAVGGIEQFF. The CDR3 DNA follows: TGTGCCAGCAGCTTAGCAGTAGGGGGGATTGAGCAGTTCTTC.

As to this clonotype: Likely a read error: the CDR3 ends without its conserved phenylalanine or tryptophan. For the CDR3, the DNA is TGTGCCAGCAGCTTCACAGGGTGCTCCTACGAGCAGTACCTC. Protein product: CASSFTGCSYEQYL. This chain joins TRBV5-6 and TRBJ2-7; tentatively, D is TRBD1 (6 bases). Germline loops: CDR1 SGHDT, CDR2 YYEEEE. The CDR3 has 14 residues. The V and J ends lost 2 bases and 0 bases respectively, with 9 bases between them.

This clonotype rates as medium-sized. Here the CDR3 reads CASSLETSGGPQLYNEQFF. As DNA, the CDR3 is TGTGCCAGCAGCTTAGAGACTAGCGGGGGCCCCCAACTATACAATGAGCAGTTCTTC. V usage is TRBV7-2 and J usage is TRBJ2-1, with 12 bases fitting TRBD2. Germline CDR1 SGHTA, CDR2 FQGNSA. Trimming at V came to 1 base and at J to 4 bases, leaving 11 bases not matched to a gene. The CDR3 consists of 19 residues. Combining the CDR3 with reference TRBV7-2 and TRBJ2-1 gives the whole variable domain GAGVSQSPSNKVTEKGKDVELRCDPISGHTALYWYRQSLGQGLEFLIYFQGNSAPDKSGLPSDRFSAERTGGSVSTLTIQRTQQEDSAVYLCASSLETSGGPQLYNEQFFGPGTRLTVL.

This clonotype is medium-sized in the sample. The rearrangement uses TRBV11-2 and TRBJ2-3; D is undetermined. The CDR3 consists of 12 residues. CDR1 and CDR2 from the germline V gene are SGHAT and FQNNGV. The V end lost 1 base, the J end lost 8 bases, and 7 bases lay between the germline ends. The CDR3 reads CASSLGLTTQYF. CDR3 DNA sequence: TGTGCCAGCAGCTTAGGCCTGACTACGCAGTATTTT.

The rearrangement joins TRBV7-8 to TRBJ2-1; possible D gene TRBD2, 6 bases. The CDR3 totals 13 residues. The germline V and J ends were trimmed by 5 bases and 6 bases, with 11 bases remaining between them. CDR1 and CDR2 (germline): SGHVS, FQNEAQ. CDR3 DNA sequence: TGTGCCAGCAGCCCCCCCGGGGGCAATGAGCAGTTCTTC. Amino acids: CASSPPGGNEQFF.

By sample fraction, this clonotype is medium-sized (0.01 to 0.1%). This sequence joins TRBV20-1 and TRBJ2-2; D perhaps matches TRBD1 (6 bases). Between the trimmed V and J ends, which lost 3 bases and 4 bases, there was a span of 15 bases. Germline assignment: CDR1 DFQATT and CDR2 SNEGSKA (reference sequence). The CDR3 is made up of 15 amino acids. CDR3 nucleotide sequence: TGCAGTGCTAGGAGTCCCGGACAGCGCACCGGGGAGCTGTTTTTT. Translation: CSARSPGQRTGELFF.

This clonotype was counted only a few times. V is TRBV6-5 and J is TRBJ2-3; 10 nucleotides agree with TRBD2. Germline V CDR1 and CDR2: MNHEY, SVGAGI. The V segment lost 6 bases and the J segment 4 bases; nucleotides outside the gene matches: 7. The CDR3 is 15 amino acids. In nucleotides, the CDR3 is TGTGCCAGCAGATATACTAGCGGGGCCCCAGATACGCAGTATTTT. Translating it yields CASRYTSGAPDTQYF.

The chain couples TRBV27 to TRBJ1-4; TRBD1 might be the D (5 bases). Germline V lookup: CDR1 MNHEY, CDR2 SMNVEV (reference sequence). This CDR3 is built from 15 residues. V shed 6 bases and J shed 7 bases, with 18 bases lying between them. The CDR3 protein is CASSSSRGAREKLFF. The CDR3 nucleotides read TGTGCCAGCAGCTCGTCTCGTGGGGCTCGTGAAAAACTGTTTTTT.

Within the sample, this clonotype is medium-sized. The CDR3 ends on some other residue instead of the conserved phenylalanine or tryptophan, so this is likely a read error. It is unclear where the CDR3 begins or ends on the DNA, so no DNA is shown, and the CDR3 is as TCRdb lists it. This chain links TRBV3-1 with TRBJ2-5; the D call of TRBD1 is as the table states it, not checked on the DNA. Germline V lookup: CDR1 LGHDT, CDR2 YNNKEL (reference sequence). The CDR3 is made up of 10 amino acids, end residues included. The CDR3 reads CASTRLPRRL.

This clonotype was seen only a few times. The chain joins TRBV11-1 to TRBJ2-5; 8 bases match TRBD1. The ends lost 5 bases at V and 4 bases at J; junction bases unmatched: 6. Germline values: CDR1 SGHAT, CDR2 FQDESV (reference sequence). The CDR3 totals 14 residues. CDR3 sequence reads: CASSDGQGIETQYF. The CDR3 DNA is TGTGCCAGCAGCGATGGACAGGGAATAGAGACCCAGTACTTC.

This clonotype was recorded many times. The chain has TRBV12-3 or TRBV12-4 and TRBJ1-5, with D hard to call. V was cut by 2 bases and J by 0 bases, with 11 bases left in between. The CDR3 spans 16 residues. CDR3 DNA: TGTGCCAGCAGTTTATGGGAGACACATAGCAATCAGCCCCAGCATTTT. This encodes CASSLWETHSNQPQHF.

This clonotype was seen at least ten times. J is TRBJ2-1 and V is TRBV9; D is possibly TRBD2 (6 bases). Germline lookup yields CDR1 SGDLS and CDR2 YYNGEE. This CDR3 is 13 amino acids long. Trimming shortened V by 0 bases and J by 10 bases, and 11 bases separated the two germline ends. Written as DNA, the CDR3 is TGTGCCAGCAGCGTAGTCGGAGGGAAGGAGCAGTTCTTC. Translated: CASSVVGGKEQFF.

This clonotype ranks as medium-sized. The CDR3 does not close with the conserved phenylalanine or tryptophan, likely indicating a read error. The V call is TRBV29-1, the J call TRBJ1-2; D call uncertain. This CDR3 contains 11 residues. Germline CDR1 SQVTM, CDR2 ANQGSEA. V lost 1 base and J 6 bases, leaving 6 bases between the germline ends. The CDR3 is CSVEGINGYTC. CDR3 bases: TGCAGCGTTGAAGGGATTAATGGCTACACCTGC.

Concerning this clonotype itself: Since a much larger clone is just one base distant, this may be a read error. The genes are TRBV30 and TRBJ1-2; a possible D gene is TRBD1 (5 bases). V lost 0 bases and J 5 bases, leaving 22 bases between the germline ends. The CDR3 is made up of 17 amino acids. Per germline, CDR1 GTSNPN and CDR2 SVGIG (reference sequence). The CDR3 loop reads CAWSVWAIGETGYGYTF. DNA for the CDR3: TGTGCCTGGAGTGTCTGGGCCATAGGGGAAACTGGTTATGGCTACACCTTC. Drawing the rest from reference TRBV30 and TRBJ1-2, the complete variable domain is SQTIHQWPATLVQPVGSPLSLECTVEGTSNPNLYWYRQAAGRGLQLLFYSVGIGQISSEVPQNLSASRPQDRQFILSSKKLLLSDSGFYLCAWSVWAIGETGYGYTFGSGTRLTVV.

This clonotype has just a few counts. The chain carries TRBV5-1 and TRBJ2-3, with 7 positions matching TRBD1. J was trimmed by 2 bases and V by 4 bases; bases with no gene match: 4. The germline gives CDR1 SGHRS, CDR2 YFSETQ. The CDR3 runs 14 residues. The CDR3 coding sequence is TGCGCCAGCAGCCACGGGACAGCCACAGATACGCAGTATTTT. Protein product: CASSHGTATDTQYF.

By proportion, this clonotype is medium-sized (0.01 to 0.1%). This sequence joins TRBV6-2 or TRBV6-3 and TRBJ1-5; 9 positions match TRBD1. The CDR3 is 14 residues long. The V gene's germline CDR1 is MNHEY and CDR2 SVGEGT. J gave up 7 bases and V 5 bases, and 6 bases lay outside the gene matches. CDR3 in DNA: TGTGCCAGCAGTCCACAGGGGGCCTGGCAGCCCCAGCATTTT. Amino acids: CASSPQGAWQPQHF.

In its sample, this clonotype ranks as medium-sized. This rearrangement joins TRBV3-1 to TRBJ2-7; 7 bases match TRBD1. The germline V gene encodes CDR1 LGHDT and CDR2 YNNKEL (reference sequence). J gave up 2 bases and V 6 bases, and 7 bases lay outside the gene matches. CDR3 length: 14 amino acids. As DNA, the CDR3 is TGTGCCAGCAGACACTCGGGACAGACCTACGAGCAGTACTTC. This gives the protein CASRHSGQTYEQYF.

This clonotype was counted at least ten times. The V and J genes are TRBV5-5 and TRBJ2-3; weak D call: TRBD1 (6 bases). V was clipped by 4 bases and J by 5 bases, with 20 bases between them. CDR3 length: 16 residues. CDR1 SGHKS and CDR2 YYEKEE come from the germline V gene (reference sequence). The CDR3, as DNA: TGTGCCAGCAGCCTGACAGGTCGTCTATTAGGAGATACGCAGTATTTT. It encodes CASSLTGRLLGDTQYF.